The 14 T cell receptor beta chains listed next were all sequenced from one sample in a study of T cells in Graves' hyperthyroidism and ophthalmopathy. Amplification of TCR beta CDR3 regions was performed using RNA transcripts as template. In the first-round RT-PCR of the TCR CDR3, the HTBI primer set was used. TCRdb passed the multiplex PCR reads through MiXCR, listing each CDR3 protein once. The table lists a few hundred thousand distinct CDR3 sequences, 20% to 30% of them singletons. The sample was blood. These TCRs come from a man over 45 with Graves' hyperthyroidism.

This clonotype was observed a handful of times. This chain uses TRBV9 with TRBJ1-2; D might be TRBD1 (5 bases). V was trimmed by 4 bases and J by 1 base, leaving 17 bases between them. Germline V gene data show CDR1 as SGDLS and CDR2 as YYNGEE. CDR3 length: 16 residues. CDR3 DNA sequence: TGTGCCAGCAGCCCCCTCCCGGCCCAGGGTAACTATGGCTACACCTTC. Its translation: CASSPLPAQGNYGYTF. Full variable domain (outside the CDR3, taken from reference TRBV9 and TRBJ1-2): DSGVTQTPKHLITATGQRVTLRCSPRSGDLSVYWYQQSLDQGLQFLIQYYNGEERAKGNILERFSAQQFPDLHSELNLSSLELGDSALYFCASSPLPAQGNYGYTFGSGTRLTVV.

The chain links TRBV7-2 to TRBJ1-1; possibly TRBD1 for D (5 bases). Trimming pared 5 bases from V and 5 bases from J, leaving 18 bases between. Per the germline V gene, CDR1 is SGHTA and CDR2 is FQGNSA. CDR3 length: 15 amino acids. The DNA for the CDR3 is TGTGCCAGCAGCCCTATGCCGGGGCGCGGGACTGAAGCTTTCTTT. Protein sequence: CASSPMPGRGTEAFF.

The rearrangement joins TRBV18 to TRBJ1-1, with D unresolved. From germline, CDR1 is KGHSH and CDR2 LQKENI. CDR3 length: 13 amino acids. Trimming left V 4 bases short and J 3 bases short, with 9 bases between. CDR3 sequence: CASSQNRDTEAFF. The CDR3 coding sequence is TGTGCCAGCTCACAAAACCGGGACACTGAAGCTTTCTTT.

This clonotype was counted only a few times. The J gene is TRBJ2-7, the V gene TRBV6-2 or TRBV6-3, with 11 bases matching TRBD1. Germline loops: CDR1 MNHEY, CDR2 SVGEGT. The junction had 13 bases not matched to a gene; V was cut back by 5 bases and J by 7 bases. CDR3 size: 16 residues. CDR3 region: CASSKRTGGEPREQYF. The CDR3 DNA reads TGTGCCAGCAGTAAACGGACAGGGGGCGAACCCCGAGAGCAGTACTTC.

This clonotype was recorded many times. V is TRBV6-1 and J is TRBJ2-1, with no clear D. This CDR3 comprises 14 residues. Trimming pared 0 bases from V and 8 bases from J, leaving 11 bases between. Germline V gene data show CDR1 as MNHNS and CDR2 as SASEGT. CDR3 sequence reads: CASSEALRSHEQFF. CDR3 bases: TGTGCCAGCAGTGAAGCGCTTAGGTCCCATGAGCAGTTCTTC.

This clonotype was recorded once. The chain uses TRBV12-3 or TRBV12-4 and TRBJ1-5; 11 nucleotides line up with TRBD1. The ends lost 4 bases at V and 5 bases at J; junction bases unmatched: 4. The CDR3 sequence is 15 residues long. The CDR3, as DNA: TGTGCCAGCAGTTCGGGACAGGGGGACGATCAGCCCCAGCATTTT. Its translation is CASSSGQGDDQPQHF.

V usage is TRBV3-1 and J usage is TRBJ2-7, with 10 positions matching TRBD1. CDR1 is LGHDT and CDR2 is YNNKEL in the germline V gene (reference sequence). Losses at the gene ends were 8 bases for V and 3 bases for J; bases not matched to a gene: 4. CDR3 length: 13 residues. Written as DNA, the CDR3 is TGTGCCAGCTTCGGGGACAGGGGCTACGAGCAGTACTTC. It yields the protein CASFGDRGYEQYF.

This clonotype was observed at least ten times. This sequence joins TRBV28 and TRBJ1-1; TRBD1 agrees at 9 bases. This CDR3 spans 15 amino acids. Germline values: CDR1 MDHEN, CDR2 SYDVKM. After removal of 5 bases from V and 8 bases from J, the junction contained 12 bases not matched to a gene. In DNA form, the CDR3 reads TGTGCCAGCAGTCCCCTCGGGACAGGGAAGGGAGAAGCTTTCTTT. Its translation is CASSPLGTGKGEAFF.

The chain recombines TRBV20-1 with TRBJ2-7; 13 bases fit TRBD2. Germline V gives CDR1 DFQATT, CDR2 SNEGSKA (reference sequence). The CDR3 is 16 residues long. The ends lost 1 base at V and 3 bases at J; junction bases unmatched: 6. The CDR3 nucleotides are TGCAGTGCTAGAGCTCAAACTAGCGGGGGGGACTACGAGCAGTACTTC. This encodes CSARAQTSGGDYEQYF.

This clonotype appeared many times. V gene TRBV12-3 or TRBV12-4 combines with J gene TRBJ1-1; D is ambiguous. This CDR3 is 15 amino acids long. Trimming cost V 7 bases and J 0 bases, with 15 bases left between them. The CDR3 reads CASKGTAPMNTEAFF. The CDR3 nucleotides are TGTGCCAGCAAGGGAACAGCGCCCATGAACACTGAAGCTTTCTTT.

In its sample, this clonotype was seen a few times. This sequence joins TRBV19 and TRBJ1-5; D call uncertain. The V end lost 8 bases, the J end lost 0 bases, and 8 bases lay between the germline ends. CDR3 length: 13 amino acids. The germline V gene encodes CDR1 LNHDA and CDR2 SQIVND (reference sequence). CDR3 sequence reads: CASSQISNQPQHF. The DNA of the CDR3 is TGTGCCAGTTCACAAATTAGCAATCAGCCCCAGCATTTT.

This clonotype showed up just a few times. Here the CDR3 DNA reads TGTGCCATCACGGCAGGCCAAGGGGATTCACCCCTCCACTTT. Its translation is CAITAGQGDSPLHF. The chain employs TRBV10-3 and TRBJ1-6; TRBD1 might be the D (5 bases). The germline V gene encodes CDR1 ENHRY and CDR2 SYGVKD. The CDR3 sequence is 14 residues long. V was shortened by 7 bases and J by 8 bases, with 15 bases between the two germline ends.

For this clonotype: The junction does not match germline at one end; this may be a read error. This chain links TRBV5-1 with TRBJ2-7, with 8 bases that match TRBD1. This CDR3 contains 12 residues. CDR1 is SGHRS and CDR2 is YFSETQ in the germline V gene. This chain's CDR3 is CASWGDRGEQCF. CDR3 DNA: TGCGCCAGCTGGGGAGACAGGGGCGAGCAGTGCTTC.

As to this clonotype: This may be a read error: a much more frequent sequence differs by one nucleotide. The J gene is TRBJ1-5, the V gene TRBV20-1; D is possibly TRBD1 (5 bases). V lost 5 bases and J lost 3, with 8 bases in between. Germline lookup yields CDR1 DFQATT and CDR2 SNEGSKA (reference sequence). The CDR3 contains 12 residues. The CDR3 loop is CSAGHVNQPQHF. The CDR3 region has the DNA TGCAGTGCTGGACATGTCAATCAGCCCCAGCATTTT.